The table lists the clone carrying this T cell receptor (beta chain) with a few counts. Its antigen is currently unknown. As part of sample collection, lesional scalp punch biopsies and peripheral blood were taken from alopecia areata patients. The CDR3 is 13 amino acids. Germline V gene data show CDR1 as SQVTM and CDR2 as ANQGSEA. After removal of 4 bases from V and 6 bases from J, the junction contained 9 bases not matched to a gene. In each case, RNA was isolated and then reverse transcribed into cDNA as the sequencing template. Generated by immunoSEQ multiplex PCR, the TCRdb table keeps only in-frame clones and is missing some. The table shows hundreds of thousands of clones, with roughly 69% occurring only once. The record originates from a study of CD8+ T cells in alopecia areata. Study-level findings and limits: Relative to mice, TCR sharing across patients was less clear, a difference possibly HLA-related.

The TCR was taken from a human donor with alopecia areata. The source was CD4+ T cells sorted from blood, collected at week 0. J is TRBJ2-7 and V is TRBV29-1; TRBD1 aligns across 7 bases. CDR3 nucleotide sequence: TGCAGCGTTGTGACAGGGCCAAGAGGCGAGCAGTACTTC. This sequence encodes CSVVTGPRGEQYF.